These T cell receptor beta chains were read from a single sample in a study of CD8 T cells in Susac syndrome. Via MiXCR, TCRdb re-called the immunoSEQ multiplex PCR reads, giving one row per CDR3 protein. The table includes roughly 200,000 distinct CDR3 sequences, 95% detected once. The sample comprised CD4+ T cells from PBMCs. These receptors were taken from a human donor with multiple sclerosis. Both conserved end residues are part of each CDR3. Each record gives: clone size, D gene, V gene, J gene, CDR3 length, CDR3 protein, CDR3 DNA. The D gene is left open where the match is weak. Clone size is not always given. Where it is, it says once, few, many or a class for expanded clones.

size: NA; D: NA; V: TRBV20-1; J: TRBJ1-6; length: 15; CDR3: CSARTANSYNSPLHF; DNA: TGCAGTGCTCGGACAGCTAACTCCTATAATTCACCCCTCCACTTT
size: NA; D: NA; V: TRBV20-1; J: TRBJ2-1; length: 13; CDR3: CSARVPGRGEQFF; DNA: TGCAGTGCTAGGGTCCCAGGGCGGGGTGAGCAGTTCTTC
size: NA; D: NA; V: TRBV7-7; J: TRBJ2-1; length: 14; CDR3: CASSSAGDGNEQFF; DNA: TGTGCTAGCAGCTCCGCCGGGGATGGCAATGAGCAGTTCTTC
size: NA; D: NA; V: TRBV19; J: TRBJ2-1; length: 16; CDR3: CASSIDSAGSKGEQFF; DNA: TGTGCCAGTAGTATAGATTCGGCAGGTTCTAAGGGTGAGCAGTTCTTC
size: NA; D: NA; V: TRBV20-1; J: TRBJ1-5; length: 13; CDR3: CSARQFGGQPQHF; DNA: TGCAGTGCTAGACAGTTTGGGGGTCAGCCCCAGCATTTT
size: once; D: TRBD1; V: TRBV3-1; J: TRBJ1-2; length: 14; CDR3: CASSLPGQGGGYTF; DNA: TGTGCCAGCAGCCTTCCGGGACAGGGTGGTGGCTACACCTTC
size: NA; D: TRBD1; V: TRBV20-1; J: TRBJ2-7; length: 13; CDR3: CSASVTGAYEQYF; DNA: TGCAGTGCTAGTGTGACAGGGGCCTACGAGCAGTACTTC
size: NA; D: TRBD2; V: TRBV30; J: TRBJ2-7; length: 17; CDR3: CAWSLGGASGGGNEQYF; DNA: TGTGCCTGGAGCCTCGGGGGTGCTAGCGGGGGAGGCAACGAGCAGTACTTC
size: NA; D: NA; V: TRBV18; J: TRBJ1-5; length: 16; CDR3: CASSSIAGNSNQPQHF; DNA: TGTGCCAGCTCATCGATTGCAGGGAACTCCAATCAGCCCCAGCATTTT
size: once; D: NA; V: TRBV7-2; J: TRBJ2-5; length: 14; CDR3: CASSFGGAGETQYF; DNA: TGTGCCAGCAGCTTTGGGGGGGCCGGCGAGACCCAGTACTTC
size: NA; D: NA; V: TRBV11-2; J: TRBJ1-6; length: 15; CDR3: CASSSPDSYNSPLHF; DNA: TGTGCCAGCAGCTCCCCGGACTCCTATAATTCACCCCTCCACTTT
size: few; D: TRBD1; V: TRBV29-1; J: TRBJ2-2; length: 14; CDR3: CSVGQGANTGELFF; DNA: TGCAGCGTTGGACAGGGAGCTAACACCGGGGAGCTGTTTTTT
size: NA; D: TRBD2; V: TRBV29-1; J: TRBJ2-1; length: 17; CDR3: CSVAPGLLAGAYNEQFF; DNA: TGCAGCGTTGCGCCCGGGCTACTAGCGGGGGCCTACAATGAGCAGTTCTTC
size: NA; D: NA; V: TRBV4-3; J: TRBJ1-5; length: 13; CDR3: CASSQYMGQPQHF; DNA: TGCGCCAGCAGCCAATATATGGGCCAGCCCCAGCATTTT
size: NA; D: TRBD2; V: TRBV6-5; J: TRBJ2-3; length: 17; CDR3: CASSYSASGGRTDTQYF; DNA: TGTGCCAGCAGTTACTCGGCTAGCGGGGGACGCACAGATACGCAGTATTTT
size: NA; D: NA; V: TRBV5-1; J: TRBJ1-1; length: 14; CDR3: CASRGAQENTEAFF; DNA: TGCGCCAGCAGGGGGGCTCAGGAAAACACTGAAGCTTTCTTT
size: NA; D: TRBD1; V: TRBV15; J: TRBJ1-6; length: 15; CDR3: CATSSPIDRGSPLHF; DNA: TGTGCCACCAGCAGCCCGATAGACAGGGGATCACCCCTCCACTTT
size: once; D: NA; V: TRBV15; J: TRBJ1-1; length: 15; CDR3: CATSRGGATTGAAFF; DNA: TGTGCCACCAGCAGAGGTGGGGCTACGACAGGTGCAGCTTTCTTT
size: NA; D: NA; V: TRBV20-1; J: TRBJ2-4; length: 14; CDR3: CSARRGAGENIQYF; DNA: TGCAGTGCTAGAAGGGGGGCAGGCGAAAACATTCAGTACTTC
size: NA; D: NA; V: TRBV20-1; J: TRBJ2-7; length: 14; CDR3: CSAKRQISSYEQYF; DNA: TGCAGTGCTAAACGACAGATAAGCTCCTACGAGCAGTACTTC
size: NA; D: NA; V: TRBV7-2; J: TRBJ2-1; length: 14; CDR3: CASSDRAGGDEQFF; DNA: TGTGCCAGCAGCGACAGAGCGGGCGGGGATGAGCAGTTCTTC
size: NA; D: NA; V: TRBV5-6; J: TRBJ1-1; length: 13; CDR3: CASSLKVHTEAFF; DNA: TGTGCCAGCAGCTTGAAAGTACACACTGAAGCTTTCTTT
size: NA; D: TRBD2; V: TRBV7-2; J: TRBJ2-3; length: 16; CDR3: CASSSQRGAYTDTQYF; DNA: TGTGCCAGCAGCTCCCAGCGGGGGGCGTACACAGATACGCAGTATTTT
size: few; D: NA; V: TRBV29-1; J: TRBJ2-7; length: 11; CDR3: CSARLGGEQYF; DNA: TGCAGCGCGCGACTAGGCGGCGAGCAGTACTTC
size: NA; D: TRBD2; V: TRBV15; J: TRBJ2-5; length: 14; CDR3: CATSPGRVQETQYF; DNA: TGTGCCACCAGCCCGGGGAGGGTGCAAGAGACCCAGTACTTC
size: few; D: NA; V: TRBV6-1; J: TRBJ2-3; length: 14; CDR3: CASSEGLTRDTQYF; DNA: TGTGCCAGCAGTGAGGGACTTACTCGAGATACGCAGTATTTT